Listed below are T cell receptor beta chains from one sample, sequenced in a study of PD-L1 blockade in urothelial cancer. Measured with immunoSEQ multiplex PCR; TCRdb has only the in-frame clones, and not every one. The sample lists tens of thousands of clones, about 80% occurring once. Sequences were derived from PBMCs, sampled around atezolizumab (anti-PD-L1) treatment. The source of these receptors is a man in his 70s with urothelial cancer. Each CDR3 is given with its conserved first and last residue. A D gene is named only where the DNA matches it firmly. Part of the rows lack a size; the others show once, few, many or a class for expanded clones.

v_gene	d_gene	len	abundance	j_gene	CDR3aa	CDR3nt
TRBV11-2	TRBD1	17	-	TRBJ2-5	CASSPIYGTGVVETQYF	TGTGCCAGCAGCCCCATCTACGGGACAGGGGTGGTAGAGACCCAGTACTTC
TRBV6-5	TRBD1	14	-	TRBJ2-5	CASSYLGQGETQYF	TGTGCCAGCAGTTACCTGGGACAGGGGGAGACCCAGTACTTC
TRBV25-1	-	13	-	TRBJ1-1	CASASPSGTEAFF	TGTGCCAGCGCGTCCCCGAGCGGCACTGAAGCTTTCTTT
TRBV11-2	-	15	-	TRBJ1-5	CASSPGARDDQPQHF	TGTGCCAGCAGCCCAGGGGCTCGAGACGATCAGCCCCAGCATTTT
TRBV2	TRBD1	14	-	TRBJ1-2	CASSGTGGKYGYTF	TGTGCCAGCAGTGGGACAGGGGGGAAGTATGGCTACACCTTC
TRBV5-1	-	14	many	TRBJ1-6	CASSFAVNNSPLHF	TGCGCCAGCAGCTTCGCAGTGAATAATTCACCCCTCCACTTT
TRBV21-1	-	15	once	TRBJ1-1	CASSIRREPNTEAFF	TGTGCCAGCAGCATCCGCAGGGAACCGAACACTGAAGCTTTCTTT
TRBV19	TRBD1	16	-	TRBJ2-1	CASSRTGEKPYNEQFF	TGTGCCAGTAGTAGGACAGGGGAAAAGCCCTACAATGAGCAGTTCTTC
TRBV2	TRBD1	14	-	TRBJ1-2	CASSRDRSVEGYTF	TGTGCCAGCAGTAGGGACAGGTCCGTAGAAGGCTACACCTTC
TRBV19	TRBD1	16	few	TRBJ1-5	CATRDRAHGSNQPQHF	TGTGCCACCCGGGACAGGGCCCATGGGAGCAATCAGCCCCAGCATTTT
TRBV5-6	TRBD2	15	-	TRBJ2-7	CASSLRATSGYEQYF	TGTGCCAGCAGCTTGAGGGCGACTAGCGGCTACGAGCAGTACTTC
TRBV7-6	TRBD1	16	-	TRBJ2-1	CASSLEQGGSYNEQFF	TGTGCCAGCAGCTTAGAACAGGGGGGCTCCTACAATGAGCAGTTCTTC
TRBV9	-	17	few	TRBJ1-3	CASSVFGGQGDGNTIYF	TGTGCCAGCAGCGTATTCGGTGGACAAGGGGATGGAAACACCATATATTTT
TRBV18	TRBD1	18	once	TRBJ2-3	CASSLLPGTGGGADTQYF	TGTGCCAGCTCACTACTTCCCGGGACAGGGGGCGGTGCAGATACGCAGTATTTT
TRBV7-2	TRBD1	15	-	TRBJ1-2	CASSLLGQADYGYTF	TGTGCCAGCAGCTTACTGGGACAGGCAGACTATGGCTACACCTTC
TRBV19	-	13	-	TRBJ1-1	CASSIQGYTEAFF	TGTGCCAGTAGTATTCAGGGGTATACTGAAGCTTTCTTT
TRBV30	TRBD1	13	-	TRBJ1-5	CAWGQGSNQPQHF	TGTGCCTGGGGACAGGGGAGCAATCAGCCCCAGCATTTT
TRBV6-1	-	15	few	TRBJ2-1	CASITLASSYNEQFF	TGTGCCAGCATTACTCTAGCGAGCTCTTACAATGAGCAGTTCTTC
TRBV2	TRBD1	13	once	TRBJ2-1	CASGTGASNEQFF	TGTGCCAGCGGAACAGGGGCTAGCAATGAGCAGTTCTTC
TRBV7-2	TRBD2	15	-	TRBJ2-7	CASSPRAGGFYEQYF	TGTGCCAGCAGCCCCCGCGCGGGGGGGTTCTACGAGCAGTACTTC
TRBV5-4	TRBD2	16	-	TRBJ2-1	CASSHGLSGGQNEQFF	TGTGCCAGCAGCCATGGACTAAGCGGGGGTCAAAATGAGCAGTTCTTC
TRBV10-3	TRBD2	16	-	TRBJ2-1	CAISETSGRGYNEQFF	TGTGCCATCAGTGAGACTAGCGGGAGGGGGTACAATGAGCAGTTCTTC
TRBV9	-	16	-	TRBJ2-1	CASSPRSPSSYNEQFF	TGTGCCAGCAGCCCCCGATCCCCGAGCTCCTACAATGAGCAGTTCTTC
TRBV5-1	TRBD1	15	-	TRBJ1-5	CASSLGAGGNQPQHF	TGCGCCAGCAGCTTGGGGGCAGGGGGCAATCAGCCCCAACATTTT
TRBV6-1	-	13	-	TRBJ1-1	CASSIKGDTEAFF	TGTGCCAGCAGCATTAAGGGGGACACTGAAGCTTTCTTT
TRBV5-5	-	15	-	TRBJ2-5	CASSSRTGPQETQYF	TGTGCCAGCAGCTCCCGGACTGGACCCCAAGAGACCCAGTACTTC
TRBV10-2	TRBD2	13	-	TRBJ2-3	CASRAGTTDTQYF	TGCGCCAGCAGAGCGGGGACCACAGATACGCAGTATTTT